This T cell receptor beta chain was obtained from a study of blood T cells in healthy people across ages. This clonotype occurred once. Its antigen is not known. The study's findings and limits: The fall in TCR beta diversity per million T cells was roughly linear with age.

A second about 6 to 12 cycle PCR used barcoded and J-beta primers. Tagging of each cDNA molecule was performed by a template-switch adaptor with 12 random nucleotides. TCRdb reprocessed the 5' RACE reads via MiXCR and lists one record per CDR3 protein. The data contain about 1.6 million distinct CDR3 sequences, roughly 32% of them seen just once; the ten biggest clones take up roughly 12%. Unmatched junction bases numbered 7, after V lost 2 bases and J lost 11 bases. Germline CDR1 SGHTA, CDR2 FQGNSA. This CDR3 is built from 13 residues. The sequencing input was blood. This TCR was sampled from a woman in her 30s in good health. This chain links TRBV7-2 with TRBJ2-5, with 8 bases matching TRBD1. CDR3 bases: TGTGCCAGCAGCTTAACAGGGGGAGTTAGGCAGTACTTC. This translates into CASSLTGGVRQYF.